This T cell receptor (beta chain) was profiled in a study of T cell changes during pregnancy in multiple sclerosis. Repertoires were generated with immunoSEQ multiplex PCR, while TCRdb's copy carries only in-frame clones and drops some. The data hold roughly 75,000 clones, with 85% to 95% observed a single time. Trimming shortened V by 0 bases and J by 4 bases, and 7 bases separated the two germline ends. The CDR3 covers 13 residues. Germline V gene data show CDR1 as GTSNPN and CDR2 as SVGIG (reference sequence). The chain combines TRBV30 with TRBJ2-1; possible D gene TRBD1, 5 bases. The origin of this receptor is a female donor in good health, enrolled as a control in a pregnancy study. Sequences were derived from peripheral blood, sampled in the third trimester of pregnancy. CDR3 sequence reads: CAWSVGHYNEQFF. In nucleotides, the CDR3 is TGTGCCTGGAGTGTAGGACATTACAATGAGCAGTTCTTC.